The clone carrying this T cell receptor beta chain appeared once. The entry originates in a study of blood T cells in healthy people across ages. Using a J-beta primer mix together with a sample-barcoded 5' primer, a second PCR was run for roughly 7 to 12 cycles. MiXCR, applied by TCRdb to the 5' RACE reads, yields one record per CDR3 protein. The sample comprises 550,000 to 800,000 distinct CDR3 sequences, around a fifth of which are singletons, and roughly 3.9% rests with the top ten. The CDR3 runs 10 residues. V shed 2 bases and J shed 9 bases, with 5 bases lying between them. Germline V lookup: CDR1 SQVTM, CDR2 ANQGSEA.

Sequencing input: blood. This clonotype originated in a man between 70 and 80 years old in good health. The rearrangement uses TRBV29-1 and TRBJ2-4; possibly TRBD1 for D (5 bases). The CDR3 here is CSVEQGIQYF. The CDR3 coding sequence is TGCAGCGTTGAACAGGGCATTCAGTACTTC.